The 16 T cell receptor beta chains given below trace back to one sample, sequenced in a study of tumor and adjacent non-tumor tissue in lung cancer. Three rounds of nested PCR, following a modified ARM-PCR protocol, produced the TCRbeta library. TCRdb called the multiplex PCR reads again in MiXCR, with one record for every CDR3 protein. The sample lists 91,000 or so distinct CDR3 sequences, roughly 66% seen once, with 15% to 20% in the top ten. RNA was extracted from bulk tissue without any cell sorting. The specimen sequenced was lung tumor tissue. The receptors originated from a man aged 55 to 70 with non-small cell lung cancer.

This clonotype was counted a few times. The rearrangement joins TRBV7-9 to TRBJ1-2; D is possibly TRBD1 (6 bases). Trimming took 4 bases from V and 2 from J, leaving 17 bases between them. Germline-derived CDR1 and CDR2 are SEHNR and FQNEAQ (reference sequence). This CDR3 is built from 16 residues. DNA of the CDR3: TGTGCCAGCAGCTCGAGACGGGGGGCCGCGAACTATGGCTACACCTTC. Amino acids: CASSSRRGAANYGYTF.

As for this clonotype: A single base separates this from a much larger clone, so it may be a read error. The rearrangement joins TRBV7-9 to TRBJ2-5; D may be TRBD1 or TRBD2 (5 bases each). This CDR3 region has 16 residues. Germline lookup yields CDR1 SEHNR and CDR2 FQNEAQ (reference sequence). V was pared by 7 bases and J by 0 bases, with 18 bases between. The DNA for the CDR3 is TGTGCCAGCAACTCAACTCCCGGGACCCACCAAGAGACCCAGTACTTC. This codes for CASNSTPGTHQETQYF.

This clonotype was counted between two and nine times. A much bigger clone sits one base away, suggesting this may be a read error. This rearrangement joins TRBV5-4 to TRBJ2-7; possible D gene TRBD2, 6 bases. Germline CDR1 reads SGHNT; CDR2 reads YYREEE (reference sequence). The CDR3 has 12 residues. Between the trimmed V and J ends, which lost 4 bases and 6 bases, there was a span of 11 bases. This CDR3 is CASSVTSTEQYF. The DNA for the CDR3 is TGTGCCAGCAGCGTTACTAGCACCGAGCAGTACTTC.

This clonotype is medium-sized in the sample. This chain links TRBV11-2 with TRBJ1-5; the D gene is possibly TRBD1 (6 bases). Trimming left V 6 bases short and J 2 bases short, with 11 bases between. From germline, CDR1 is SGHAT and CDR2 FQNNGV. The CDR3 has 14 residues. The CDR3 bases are TGTGCCAGCAGTTTGACAGGCGGCAATCAGCCCCAGCATTTT. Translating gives CASSLTGGNQPQHF.

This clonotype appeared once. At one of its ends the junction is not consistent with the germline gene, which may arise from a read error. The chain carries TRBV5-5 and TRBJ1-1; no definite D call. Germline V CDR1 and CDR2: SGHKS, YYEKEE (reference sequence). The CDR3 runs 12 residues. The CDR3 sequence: CASSPRGTEAFF. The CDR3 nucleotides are TGTGCAAGCAGCCCAAGAGGGACTGAAGCTTTCTTT.

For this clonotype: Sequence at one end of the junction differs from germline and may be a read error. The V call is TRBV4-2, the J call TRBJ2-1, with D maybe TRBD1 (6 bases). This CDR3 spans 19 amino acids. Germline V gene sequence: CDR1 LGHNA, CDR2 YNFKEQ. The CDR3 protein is CASSHPKGEKPLSYKEQFF. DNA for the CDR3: TGTGCCAGCAGCCATCCTAAGGGGGAGAAACCCTTGTCCTACAAAGAGCAGTTCTTC.

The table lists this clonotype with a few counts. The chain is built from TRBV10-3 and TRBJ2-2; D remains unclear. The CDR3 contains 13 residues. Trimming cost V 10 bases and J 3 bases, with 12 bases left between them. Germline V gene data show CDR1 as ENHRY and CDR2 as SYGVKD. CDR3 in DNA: TGTGCCACCCATGGGTTGGACACCGGGGAGCTGTTTTTT. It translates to CATHGLDTGELFF.

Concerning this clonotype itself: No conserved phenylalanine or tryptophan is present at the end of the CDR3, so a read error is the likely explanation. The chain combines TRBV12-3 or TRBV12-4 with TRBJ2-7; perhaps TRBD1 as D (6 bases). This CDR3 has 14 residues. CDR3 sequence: CTSSLPRTDYEQYL. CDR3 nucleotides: TGTACCAGCAGCCTTCCGAGGACAGACTACGAGCAGTACTTA.

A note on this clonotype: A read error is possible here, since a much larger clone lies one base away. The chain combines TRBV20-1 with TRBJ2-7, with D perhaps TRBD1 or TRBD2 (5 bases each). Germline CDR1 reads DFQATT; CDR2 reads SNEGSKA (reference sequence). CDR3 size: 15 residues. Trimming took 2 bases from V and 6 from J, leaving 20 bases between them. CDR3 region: CSARYLGQTRGEQYF. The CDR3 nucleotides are TGCAGTGCTAGATATCTCGGTCAAACGAGGGGCGAGCAGTACTTC.

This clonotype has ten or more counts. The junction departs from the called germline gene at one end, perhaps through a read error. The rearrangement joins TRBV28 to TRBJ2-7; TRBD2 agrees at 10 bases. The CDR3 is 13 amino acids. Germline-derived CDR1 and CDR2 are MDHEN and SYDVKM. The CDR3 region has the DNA TGTGCCAGCAGTTCAATCGGGACTAGCGTAAAGCGTTTC. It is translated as CASSSIGTSVKRF.

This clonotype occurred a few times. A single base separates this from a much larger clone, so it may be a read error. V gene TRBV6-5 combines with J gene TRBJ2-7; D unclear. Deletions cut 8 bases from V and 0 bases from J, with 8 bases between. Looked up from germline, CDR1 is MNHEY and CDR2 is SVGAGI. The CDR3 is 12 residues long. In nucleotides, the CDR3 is TGTGCCAGCTTAGTGAGCTCCTACGAGCAGTACTTC. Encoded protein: CASLVSSYEQYF.

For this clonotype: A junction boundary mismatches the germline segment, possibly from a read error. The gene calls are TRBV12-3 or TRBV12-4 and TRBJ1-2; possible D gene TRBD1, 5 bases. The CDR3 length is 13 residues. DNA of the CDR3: TGTGCCAGCAGAGTGGGGCAGTCCCATGGCTACAGCTTC. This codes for CASRVGQSHGYSF.

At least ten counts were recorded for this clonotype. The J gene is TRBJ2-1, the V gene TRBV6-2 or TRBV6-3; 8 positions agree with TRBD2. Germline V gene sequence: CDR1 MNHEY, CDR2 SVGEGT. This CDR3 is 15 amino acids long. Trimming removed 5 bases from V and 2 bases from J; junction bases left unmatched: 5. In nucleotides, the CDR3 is TGTGCCAGCAGTCCCGCGGGAGGCACCTACAATGAGCAGTTCTTC. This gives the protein CASSPAGGTYNEQFF.

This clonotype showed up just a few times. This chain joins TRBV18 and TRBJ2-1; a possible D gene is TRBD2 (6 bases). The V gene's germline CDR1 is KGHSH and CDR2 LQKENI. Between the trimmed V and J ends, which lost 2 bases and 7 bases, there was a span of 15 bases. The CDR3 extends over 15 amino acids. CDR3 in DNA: TGTGCCAGCTCACCAGTCGGCCTAGCGATGAATGAGCAGTTCTTC. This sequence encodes CASSPVGLAMNEQFF.

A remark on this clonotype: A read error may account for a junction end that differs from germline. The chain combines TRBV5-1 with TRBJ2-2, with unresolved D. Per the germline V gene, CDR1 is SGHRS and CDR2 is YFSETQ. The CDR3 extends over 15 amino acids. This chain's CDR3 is CASNLAVRYTGELFF. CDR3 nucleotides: TGCGCCAGCAACTTGGCGGTCAGATACACCGGGGAGCTGTTTTTT.

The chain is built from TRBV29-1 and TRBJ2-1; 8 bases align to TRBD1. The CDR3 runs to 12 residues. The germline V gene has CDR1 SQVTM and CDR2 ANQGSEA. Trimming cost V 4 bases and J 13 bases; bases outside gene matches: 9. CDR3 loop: CSVGDRLSDQFF. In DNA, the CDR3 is TGCAGCGTTGGGGACAGGTTAAGTGATCAGTTCTTC.